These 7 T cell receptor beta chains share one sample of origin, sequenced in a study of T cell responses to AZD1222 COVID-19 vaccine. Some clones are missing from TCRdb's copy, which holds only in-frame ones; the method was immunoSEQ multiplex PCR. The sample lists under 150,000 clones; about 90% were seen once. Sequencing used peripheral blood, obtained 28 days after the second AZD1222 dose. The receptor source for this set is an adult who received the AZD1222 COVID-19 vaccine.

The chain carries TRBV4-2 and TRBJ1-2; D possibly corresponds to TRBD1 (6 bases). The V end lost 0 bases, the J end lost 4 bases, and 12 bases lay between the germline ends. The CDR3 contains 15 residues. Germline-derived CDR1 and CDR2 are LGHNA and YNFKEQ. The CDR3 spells CASSQDDEGGYGYTF. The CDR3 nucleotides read TGTGCCAGCAGCCAAGATGATGAGGGGGGCTATGGCTACACCTTC.

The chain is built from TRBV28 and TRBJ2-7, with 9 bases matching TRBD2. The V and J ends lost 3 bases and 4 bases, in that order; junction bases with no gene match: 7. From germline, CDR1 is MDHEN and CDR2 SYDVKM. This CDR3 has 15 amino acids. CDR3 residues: CASSLGGTSGYEQYF. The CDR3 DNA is TGTGCCAGCAGTTTGGGGGGTACTAGCGGGTACGAGCAGTACTTC.

This CDR3 is CASSPLGGDEQFF. The CDR3 DNA is TGTGCCAGCTCACCACTAGGCGGGGATGAGCAGTTCTTC. This chain links TRBV18 with TRBJ2-1; possibly TRBD2 for D (6 bases). There are 13 residues in the CDR3. Germline CDR1 is KGHSH and CDR2 is LQKENI. The ends were cut back, 1 base at V and 8 bases at J, with 9 bases in the middle.

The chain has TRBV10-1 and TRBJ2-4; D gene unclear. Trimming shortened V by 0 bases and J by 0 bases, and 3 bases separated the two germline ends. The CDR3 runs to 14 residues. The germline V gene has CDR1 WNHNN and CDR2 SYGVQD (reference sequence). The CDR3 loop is CASSESTAKNIQYF. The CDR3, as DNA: TGCGCCAGCAGTGAGTCCACAGCCAAAAACATTCAGTACTTC.

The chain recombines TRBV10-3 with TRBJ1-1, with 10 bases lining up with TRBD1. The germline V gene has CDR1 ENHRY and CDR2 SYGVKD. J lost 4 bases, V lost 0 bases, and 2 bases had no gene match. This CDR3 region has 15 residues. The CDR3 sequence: CAISESWTGGTEAFF. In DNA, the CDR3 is TGTGCCATCAGTGAGTCGTGGACAGGGGGCACTGAAGCTTTCTTT.

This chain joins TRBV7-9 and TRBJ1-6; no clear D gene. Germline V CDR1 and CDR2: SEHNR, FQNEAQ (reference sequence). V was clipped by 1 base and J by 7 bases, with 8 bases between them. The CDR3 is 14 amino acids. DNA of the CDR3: TGTGCCAGCAGCTTAGGGGGAGACAATTCACCCCTCCACTTT. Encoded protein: CASSLGGDNSPLHF. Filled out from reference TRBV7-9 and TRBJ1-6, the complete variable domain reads DTGVSQNPRHKITKRGQNVTFRCDPISEHNRLYWYRQTLGQGPEFLTYFQNEAQLEKSRLLSDRFSAERPKGSFSTLEIQRTEQGDSAMYLCASSLGGDNSPLHFGNGTRLTVT.

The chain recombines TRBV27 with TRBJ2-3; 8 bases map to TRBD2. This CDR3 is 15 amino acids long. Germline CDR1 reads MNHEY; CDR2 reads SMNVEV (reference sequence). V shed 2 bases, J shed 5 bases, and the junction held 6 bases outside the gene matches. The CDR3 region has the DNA TGTGCCAGCAGTTTAAGCGGGAGTTATATAGATACGCAGTATTTT. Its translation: CASSLSGSYIDTQYF.